The 20 T cell receptor beta chains below come from one sample, sequenced in a study of cytomegalovirus exposure and HLA in healthy donors (dated by TCRdb to 2016 to 2017). Library creation used the immunoSEQ multiplex PCR assay. A mixture of 60 forward primers for TCR Vbeta segments and 13 reverse primers for TCR Jbeta segments was used in the multiplex PCR. Imported from immuneACCESS, the table was reduced by TCRdb to in-frame sequences with V and J called. These copies leave out some clones; in studies compared against another copy, an unresolved V gene accounts for under half, and the cause of the remainder is not known. The sample table holds 100,000 to 150,000 clones, of which 60% to 80% were seen once. The ten biggest clones cover over 2% of the sample. The sequencing input was PBMCs. Receptor source: a woman in her sixties in good health and CMV-seropositive.

Here the CDR3 reads CASRLLTGGYGYTF. The CDR3 DNA is TGTGCCAGCAGGTTACTGACAGGGGGTTATGGCTACACCTTC. The chain carries TRBV2 and TRBJ1-2, with 9 bases lining up with TRBD1. Per the germline V gene, CDR1 is SNHLY and CDR2 is FYNNEI. Trimming cost V 6 bases and J 5 bases; bases outside gene matches: 7. CDR3 length: 14 amino acids.

The chain recombines TRBV20-1 with TRBJ1-1; no definite D call. The CDR3 contains 11 residues. Trimming cost V 1 base and J 6 bases, with 6 bases left between them. Germline V CDR1 and CDR2: DFQATT, SNEGSKA (reference sequence). CDR3 DNA sequence: TGCAGTGCTAGAGTTCAGGCTGAAGCTTTCTTT. Amino acid sequence: CSARVQAEAFF.

The chain uses TRBV5-4 and TRBJ2-2; the match to TRBD1 covers 8 bases. Germline V lookup: CDR1 SGHNT, CDR2 YYREEE (reference sequence). The CDR3 has 15 residues. The junction had 4 bases not matched to a gene; V was cut back by 3 bases and J by 3 bases. Written as DNA, the CDR3 is TGTGCCAGCAGCTCGAGACAGGGGTACACCGGGGAGCTGTTTTTT. Protein product: CASSSRQGYTGELFF.

This rearrangement joins TRBV19 to TRBJ1-4, with unresolved D. CDR3 size: 12 residues. CDR1 LNHDA and CDR2 SQIVND come from the germline V gene (reference sequence). V lost 3 bases and J 6 bases, leaving 5 bases between the germline ends. This CDR3 reads CASSMADEKLFF. The CDR3 coding sequence is TGTGCCAGTAGTATGGCCGATGAAAAACTGTTTTTT.

The chain recombines TRBV2 with TRBJ1-6; 11 bases fit TRBD1. The CDR3 loop spans 14 amino acids. From germline, CDR1 is SNHLY and CDR2 FYNNEI. Trimming took 5 bases from V and 8 from J; bases not matched to a gene: 2. CDR3 DNA sequence: TGTGCCAGCAGTCGGGGACAGGGGGATTCACCCCTCCACTTT. Encoded protein: CASSRGQGDSPLHF.

This clone was counted between two and nine times. The rearrangement links TRBV5-1 to TRBJ2-1; TRBD2 agrees at 13 bases. The germline V gene has CDR1 SGHRS and CDR2 YFSETQ. This CDR3 spans 17 amino acids. Trimming at V came to 0 bases and at J to 6 bases, leaving 6 bases not matched to a gene. The CDR3: CASSLDLLAGGRNEQFF. Written as DNA, the CDR3 is TGCGCCAGCAGCTTGGACTTACTAGCGGGGGGGCGCAATGAGCAGTTCTTC.

The chain uses TRBV5-1 and TRBJ2-7; no definite D call. V was cut by 2 bases and J by 4 bases, with 4 bases left in between. Looked up from germline, CDR1 is SGHRS and CDR2 is YFSETQ. This CDR3 region has 11 residues. CDR3 amino acids: CASSFNYEQYF. The CDR3 DNA reads as TGCGCCAGCAGCTTCAATTACGAGCAGTACTTC.

This clone was seen a single time. The chain employs TRBV7-9 and TRBJ1-2, with D uncertain. Per the germline V gene, CDR1 is SEHNR and CDR2 is FQNEAQ (reference sequence). The CDR3 covers 13 residues. Trimming pared 5 bases from V and 2 bases from J, leaving 9 bases between. CDR3 DNA: TGTGCCAGCAGCCCGACTCCCAACTATGGCTACACCTTC. Encoded protein: CASSPTPNYGYTF.

The V gene is TRBV6-4, the J gene TRBJ2-5, with D possibly TRBD2 on 6 matching bases. Trimming left V 3 bases short and J 2 bases short, with 10 bases between. Germline values: CDR1 MRHNA, CDR2 SNTAGT. CDR3 length equals 14 residues. The CDR3 DNA is TGTGCCAGCAGTGAAGGGACTCGACAAGAGACCCAGTACTTC. It translates to CASSEGTRQETQYF.

The rearrangement joins TRBV5-6 to TRBJ1-1; D uncertain. The CDR3 extends over 11 amino acids. CDR1 and CDR2 (germline): SGHDT, YYEEEE. Trimming took off 1 base at V and 8 bases at J, with 6 bases between the two ends. The CDR3 is CASSLQSEAFF. Here the CDR3 DNA reads TGTGCCAGCAGCTTGCAGTCCGAAGCTTTCTTT.

The chain uses TRBV2 and TRBJ1-4; a possible D gene is TRBD1 (6 bases). V was trimmed by 0 bases and J by 10 bases, leaving 15 bases between them. The germline V gene encodes CDR1 SNHLY and CDR2 FYNNEI. The CDR3 is made up of 15 amino acids. CDR3 protein: CASSEARAGDRKLFF. CDR3 in DNA: TGTGCCAGCAGTGAAGCGCGGGCAGGGGACCGAAAACTGTTTTTT. The full variable domain, in which reference TRBV2 and TRBJ1-4 provide the parts outside the CDR3, is EPEVTQTPSHQVTQMGQEVILRCVPISNHLYFYWYRQILGQKVEFLVSFYNNEISEKSEIFDDQFSVERPDGSNFTLKIRSTKLEDSAMYFCASSEARAGDRKLFFGSGTQLSVL.

The chain employs TRBV5-1 and TRBJ2-7, with D uncertain. Germline CDR1 is SGHRS and CDR2 is YFSETQ. The CDR3 runs 15 residues. With 0 bases removed from V and 0 bases from J, the gap between germline ends came to 10 bases. CDR3 coding DNA: TGCGCCAGCAGCTTGGATGTGGTTAGCTCCTACGAGCAGTACTTC. Protein product: CASSLDVVSSYEQYF.

The V gene is TRBV5-6, the J gene TRBJ2-3, with 8 bases aligning to TRBD1. The CDR3 totals 16 residues. Trimming removed 0 bases from V and 3 bases from J; junction bases left unmatched: 6. The germline gives CDR1 SGHDT, CDR2 YYEEEE. The CDR3 DNA is TGTGCCAGCAGCTTGGGCCCAGGGGGCCCGACAGATACGCAGTATTTT. Encoded protein: CASSLGPGGPTDTQYF.

A single count supports this clone. The chain combines TRBV9 with TRBJ1-2; D remains ambiguous. The CDR3 is made up of 14 amino acids. Germline CDR1 reads SGDLS; CDR2 reads YYNGEE. V was pared by 0 bases and J by 8 bases, with 14 bases between. As DNA, the CDR3 is TGTGCCAGCAGCGTAGGCGGGTATCTGGAGGGCTACACCTTC. Translation gives CASSVGGYLEGYTF.

The chain uses TRBV7-2 and TRBJ2-7; 9 positions agree with TRBD2. Trimming removed 1 base from V and 1 base from J; junction bases left unmatched: 2. This CDR3 has 15 residues. In germline, CDR1 is SGHTA, CDR2 FQGNSA. The CDR3 reads CASSLVSGGSYEQYF. The CDR3 DNA is TGTGCCAGCAGCTTAGTAAGCGGGGGGTCCTACGAGCAGTACTTC.

This clone was detected a few times. The V gene is TRBV5-1, the J gene TRBJ1-5; tentative D call: TRBD1 (6 bases). V shed 2 bases and J shed 7 bases, with 13 bases lying between them. CDR1 is SGHRS, CDR2 YFSETQ, per germline. The CDR3 loop spans 14 amino acids. CDR3 bases: TGCGCCAGCAGCTTCATTGGGGGCGACCAGCCCCAGCATTTT. Translating it yields CASSFIGGDQPQHF. Based on the CDR3 plus reference TRBV5-1 and TRBJ1-5, the full variable domain is KAGVTQTPRYLIKTRGQQVTLSCSPISGHRSVSWYQQTPGQGLQFLFEYFSETQRNKGNFPGRFSGRQFSNSRSEMNVSTLELGDSALYLCASSFIGGDQPQHFGDGTRLSIL.

The chain is built from TRBV7-8 and TRBJ2-1, with TRBD1 matching 9 bases. The V gene end was trimmed by 6 bases and the J gene end by 5 bases; junction bases not matched to a gene: 8. The CDR3 loop spans 15 amino acids. Germline CDR1 is SGHVS and CDR2 is FQNEAQ. CDR3 sequence (DNA): TGTGCCAGCAGATATAACAGGGGGCCTGACAATGAGCAGTTCTTC. This sequence encodes CASRYNRGPDNEQFF. Drawing the rest from reference TRBV7-8 and TRBJ2-1, the complete variable domain is GAGVSQSPRYKVAKRGQDVALRCDPISGHVSLFWYQQALGQGPEFLTYFQNEAQLDKSGLPSDRFFAERPEGSVSTLKIQRTQQEDSAVYLCASRYNRGPDNEQFFGPGTRLTVL.

This clone was observed many times. The chain joins TRBV5-4 to TRBJ2-6, with 9 bases aligning to TRBD1. Germline assignment: CDR1 SGHNT and CDR2 YYREEE (reference sequence). V was pared by 6 bases and J by 0 bases, with 7 bases of the junction left unmatched. CDR3 length: 17 amino acids. This CDR3 reads CASTPTGGGSGANVLTF. In nucleotides, the CDR3 is TGTGCCAGCACCCCCACAGGGGGCGGCTCTGGGGCCAACGTCCTGACTTTC. Variable domain in full (rest from reference TRBV5-4 and TRBJ2-6): ETGVTQSPTHLIKTRGQQVTLRCSSQSGHNTVSWYQQALGQGPQFIFQYYREEENGRGNFPPRFSGLQFPNYSSELNVNALELDDSALYLCASTPTGGGSGANVLTFGAGSRLTVL.

The V call is TRBV6-5, the J call TRBJ1-4; D is unresolved. V was pared by 5 bases and J by 4 bases, with 8 bases between. CDR1 is MNHEY, CDR2 SVGAGI, per germline. The CDR3 sequence is 13 residues long. The DNA of the CDR3 is TGTGCCAGCAGTCCTCCTAGTAATGAAAAACTGTTTTTT. Residues: CASSPPSNEKLFF.

This clone was seen a handful of times. The rearrangement joins TRBV9 to TRBJ2-7; 10 nucleotides align to TRBD1. Per germline, CDR1 SGDLS and CDR2 YYNGEE. V lost 3 bases, J lost 4 bases, and 4 bases stayed unmatched. The CDR3 is 14 amino acids. CDR3 residues: CASSARDRGYEQYF. DNA of the CDR3: TGTGCCAGCAGCGCTCGGGACAGGGGTTACGAGCAGTACTTC.